This T cell receptor (beta chain) came from a study of OX40 agonist ivuxolimab in advanced cancers. A note on this clone: Antigen: not known.

Sequencing was performed with immunoSEQ multiplex PCR; in TCRdb, only in-frame clones are kept and a portion is missing. The data contain 55,000 to 80,000 clones, about 83% of them singletons. Autoimmune disease history or systemic immunosuppression led to patient exclusion. Study-wide results and limits: Expansion of clones was among the lowest in partial responders at 0.1-3.0 mg/kg.

V lost 0 bases to trimming and J lost 3 bases, with 8 bases between them. The V gene's germline CDR1 is SGHVS and CDR2 FQNEAQ. This CDR3 region has 15 residues. Sample: CD4+ or CD8+ T cells sorted from blood, taken in a trial of the OX40 agonist ivuxolimab. This TCR derives from an adult with an advanced solid tumor such as melanoma, head and neck, liver or kidney cancer. The chain has TRBV7-8 and TRBJ2-2; D gene ambiguous. This CDR3 is CASSLAGRHTGELFF. The CDR3 nucleotides read TGTGCCAGCAGCTTAGCCGGGCGGCACACCGGGGAGCTGTTTTTT. Full variable domain (remainder filled in from reference TRBV7-8 and TRBJ2-2): GAGVSQSPRYKVAKRGQDVALRCDPISGHVSLFWYQQALGQGPEFLTYFQNEAQLDKSGLPSDRFFAERPEGSVSTLKIQRTQQEDSAVYLCASSLAGRHTGELFFGEGSRLTVL.